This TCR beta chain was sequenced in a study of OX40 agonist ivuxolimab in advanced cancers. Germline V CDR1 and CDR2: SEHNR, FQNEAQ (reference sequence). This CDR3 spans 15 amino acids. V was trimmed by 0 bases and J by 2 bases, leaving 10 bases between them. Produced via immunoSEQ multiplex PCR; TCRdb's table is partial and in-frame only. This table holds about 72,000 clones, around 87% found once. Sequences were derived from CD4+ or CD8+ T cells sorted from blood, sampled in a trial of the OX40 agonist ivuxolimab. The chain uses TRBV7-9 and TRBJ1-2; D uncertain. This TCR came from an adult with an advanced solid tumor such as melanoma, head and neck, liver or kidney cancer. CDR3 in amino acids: CASSLAGAENYGYTF. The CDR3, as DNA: TGTGCCAGCAGCTTAGCGGGCGCAGAGAACTATGGCTACACCTTC. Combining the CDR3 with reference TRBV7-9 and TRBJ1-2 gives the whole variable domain DTGVSQNPRHKITKRGQNVTFRCDPISEHNRLYWYRQTLGQGPEFLTYFQNEAQLEKSRLLSDRFSAERPKGSFSTLEIQRTEQGDSAMYLCASSLAGAENYGYTFGSGTRLTVV.